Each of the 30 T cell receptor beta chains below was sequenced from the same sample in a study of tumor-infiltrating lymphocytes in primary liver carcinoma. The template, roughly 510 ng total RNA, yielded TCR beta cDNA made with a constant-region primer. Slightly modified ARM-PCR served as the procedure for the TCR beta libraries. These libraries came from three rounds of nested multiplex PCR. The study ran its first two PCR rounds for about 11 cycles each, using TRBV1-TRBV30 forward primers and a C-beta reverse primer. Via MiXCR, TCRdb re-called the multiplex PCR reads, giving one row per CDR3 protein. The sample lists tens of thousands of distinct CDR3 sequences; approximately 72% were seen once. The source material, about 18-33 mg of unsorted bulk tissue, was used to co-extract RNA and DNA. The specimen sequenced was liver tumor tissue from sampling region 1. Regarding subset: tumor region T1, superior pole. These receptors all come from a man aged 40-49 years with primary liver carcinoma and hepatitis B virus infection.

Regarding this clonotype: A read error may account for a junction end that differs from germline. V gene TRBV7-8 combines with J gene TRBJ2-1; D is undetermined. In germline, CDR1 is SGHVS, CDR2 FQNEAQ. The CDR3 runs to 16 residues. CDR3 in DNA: TGTGTCACCCGGCGAACCCCGTCCTCTTCCTACAATGAGCGGTTCTTC. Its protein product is CVTRRTPSSSYNERFF.

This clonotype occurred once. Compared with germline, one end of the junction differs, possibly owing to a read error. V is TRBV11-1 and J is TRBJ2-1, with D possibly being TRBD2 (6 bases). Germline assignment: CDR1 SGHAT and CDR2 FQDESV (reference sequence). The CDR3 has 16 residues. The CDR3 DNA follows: TGTGCTAGCAGCTTAGACCTGGGACTTCCTACGCGTGAGCAGTTCTTC. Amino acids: CASSLDLGLPTREQFF.

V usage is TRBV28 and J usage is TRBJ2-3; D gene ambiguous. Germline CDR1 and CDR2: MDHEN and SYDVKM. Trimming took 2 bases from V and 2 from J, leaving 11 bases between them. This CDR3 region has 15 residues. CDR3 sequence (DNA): TGTGCCAGCAGTTTAGCTGGGATTGACACAGATACGCAGTATTTT. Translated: CASSLAGIDTDTQYF.

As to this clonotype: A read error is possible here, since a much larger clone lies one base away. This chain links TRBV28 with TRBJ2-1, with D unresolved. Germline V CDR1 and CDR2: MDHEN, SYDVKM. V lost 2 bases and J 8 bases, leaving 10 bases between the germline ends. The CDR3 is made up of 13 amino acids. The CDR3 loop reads CASSLGPHDEQFF. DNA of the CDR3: TGTGCCAGCAGTTTAGGGCCACACGATGAGCAGTTCTTC.

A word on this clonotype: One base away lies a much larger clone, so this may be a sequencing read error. The CDR3 region is CACSQVLRLAGGEQFF. In DNA form, the CDR3 reads TGCGCCTGCAGCCAAGTTTTGCGACTAGCGGGAGGAGAGCAGTTCTTC. The chain has TRBV4-1 and TRBJ2-1; 13 bases agree with TRBD2. CDR3 length: 16 residues. Germline V gives CDR1 MGHRA, CDR2 YSYEKL.

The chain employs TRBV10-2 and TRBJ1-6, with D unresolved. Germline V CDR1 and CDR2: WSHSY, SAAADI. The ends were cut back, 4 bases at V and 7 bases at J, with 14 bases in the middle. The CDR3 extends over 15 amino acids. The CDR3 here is CASSASTSTNSPLHF. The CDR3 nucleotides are TGCGCCAGCAGTGCGTCGACTAGCACAAATTCACCCCTCCACTTT.

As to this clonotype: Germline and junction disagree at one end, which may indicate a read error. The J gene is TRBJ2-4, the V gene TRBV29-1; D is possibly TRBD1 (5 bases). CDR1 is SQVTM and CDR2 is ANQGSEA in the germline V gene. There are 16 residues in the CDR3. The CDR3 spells CSPYPDSTKAKNIQYF. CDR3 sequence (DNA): TGCAGCCCGTACCCCGACAGCACAAAAGCCAAGAACATTCAGTACTTC.

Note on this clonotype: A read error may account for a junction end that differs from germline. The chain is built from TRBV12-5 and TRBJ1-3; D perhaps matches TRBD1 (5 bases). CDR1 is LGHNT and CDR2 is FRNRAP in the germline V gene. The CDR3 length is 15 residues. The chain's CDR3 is CTSDLGDPSGNTIYF. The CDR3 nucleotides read TGTACTAGTGATTTGGGGGACCCCTCTGGAAACACCATATATTTT.

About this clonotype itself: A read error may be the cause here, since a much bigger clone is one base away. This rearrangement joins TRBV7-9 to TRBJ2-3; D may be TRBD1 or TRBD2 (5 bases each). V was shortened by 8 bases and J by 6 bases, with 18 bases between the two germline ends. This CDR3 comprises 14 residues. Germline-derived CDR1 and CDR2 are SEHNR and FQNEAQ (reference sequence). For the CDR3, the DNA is TGTGCCAGCCCCTCCGGGATAGGGACGGATACGCAGTATTTT. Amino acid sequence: CASPSGIGTDTQYF.

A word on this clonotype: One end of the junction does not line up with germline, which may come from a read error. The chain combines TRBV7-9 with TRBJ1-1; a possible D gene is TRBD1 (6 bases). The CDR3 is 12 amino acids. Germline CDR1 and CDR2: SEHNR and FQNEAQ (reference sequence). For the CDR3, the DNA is TGTGCTAGCACCCCCGGGGGCACTGATGCTTTCTTT. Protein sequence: CASTPGGTDAFF.

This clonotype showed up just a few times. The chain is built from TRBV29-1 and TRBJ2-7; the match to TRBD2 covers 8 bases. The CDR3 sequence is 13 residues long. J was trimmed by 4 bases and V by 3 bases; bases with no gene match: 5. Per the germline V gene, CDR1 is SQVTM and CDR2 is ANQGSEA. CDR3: CSVDSGLVYEQYF. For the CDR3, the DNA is TGCAGCGTTGATTCGGGACTAGTATACGAGCAGTACTTC.

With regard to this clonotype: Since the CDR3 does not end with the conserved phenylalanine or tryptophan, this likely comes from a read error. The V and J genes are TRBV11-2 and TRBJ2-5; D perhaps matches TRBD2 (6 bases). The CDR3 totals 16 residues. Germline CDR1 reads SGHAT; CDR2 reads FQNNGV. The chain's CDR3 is CDSRSRDSAHQETQYM. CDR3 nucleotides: TGTGACAGCAGATCCCGGGACTCGGCCCACCAAGAGACCCAGTACATG.

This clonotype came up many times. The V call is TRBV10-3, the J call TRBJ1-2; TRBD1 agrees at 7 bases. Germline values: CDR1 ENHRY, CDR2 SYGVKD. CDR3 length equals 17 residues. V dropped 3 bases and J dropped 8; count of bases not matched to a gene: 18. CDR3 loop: CAISDPLLFGTAWGYTF. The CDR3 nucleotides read TGTGCCATCAGTGACCCGCTTTTGTTCGGGACAGCTTGGGGCTACACCTTC.

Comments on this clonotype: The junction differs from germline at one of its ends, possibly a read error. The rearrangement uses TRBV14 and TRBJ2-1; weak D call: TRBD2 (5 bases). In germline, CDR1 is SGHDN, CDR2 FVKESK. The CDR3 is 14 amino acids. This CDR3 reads CAGSQDDYYNEQFF. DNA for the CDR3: TGTGCCGGCAGCCAAGATGACTACTACAATGAACAGTTCTTC.

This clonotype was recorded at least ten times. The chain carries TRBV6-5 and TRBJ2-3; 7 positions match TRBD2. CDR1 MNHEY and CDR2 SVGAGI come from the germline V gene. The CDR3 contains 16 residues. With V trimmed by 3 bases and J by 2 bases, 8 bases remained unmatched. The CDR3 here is CASSYRAGAHTDTQYF. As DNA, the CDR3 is TGTGCCAGCAGTTATCGGGCGGGAGCCCACACAGATACGCAGTATTTT.

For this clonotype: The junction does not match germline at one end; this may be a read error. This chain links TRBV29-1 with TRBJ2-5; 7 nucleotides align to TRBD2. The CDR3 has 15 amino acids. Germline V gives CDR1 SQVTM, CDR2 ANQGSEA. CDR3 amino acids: CSVWAAGVGQETQCF. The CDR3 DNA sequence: TGCAGCGTTTGGGCGGCGGGAGTGGGCCAAGAGACCCAGTGCTTT.

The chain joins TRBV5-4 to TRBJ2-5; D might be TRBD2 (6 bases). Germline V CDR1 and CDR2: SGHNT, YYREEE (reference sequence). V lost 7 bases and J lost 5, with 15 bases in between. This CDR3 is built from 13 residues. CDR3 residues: CASLIGSSETQYF. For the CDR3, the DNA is TGTGCCAGCTTGATCGGGAGTAGTGAGACCCAGTACTTC. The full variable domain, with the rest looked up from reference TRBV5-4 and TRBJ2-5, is ETGVTQSPTHLIKTRGQQVTLRCSSQSGHNTVSWYQQALGQGPQFIFQYYREEENGRGNFPPRFSGLQFPNYSSELNVNALELDDSALYLCASLIGSSETQYFGPGTRLLVL.

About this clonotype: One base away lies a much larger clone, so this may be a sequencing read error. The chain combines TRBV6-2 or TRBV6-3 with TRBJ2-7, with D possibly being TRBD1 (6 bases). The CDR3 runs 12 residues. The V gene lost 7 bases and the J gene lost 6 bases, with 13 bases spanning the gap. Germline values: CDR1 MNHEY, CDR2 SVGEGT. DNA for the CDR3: TGTGCCAGCAACCCACAGGGAGTCGAGCAGTACTTC. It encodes CASNPQGVEQYF.

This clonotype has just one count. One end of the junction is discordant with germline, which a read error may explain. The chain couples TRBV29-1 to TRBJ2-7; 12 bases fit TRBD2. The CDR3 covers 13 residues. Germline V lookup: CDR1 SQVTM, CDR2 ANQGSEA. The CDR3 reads CSAWTSGAHEQYF. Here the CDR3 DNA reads TGTAGCGCCTGGACTAGCGGGGCGCACGAGCAGTACTTC.

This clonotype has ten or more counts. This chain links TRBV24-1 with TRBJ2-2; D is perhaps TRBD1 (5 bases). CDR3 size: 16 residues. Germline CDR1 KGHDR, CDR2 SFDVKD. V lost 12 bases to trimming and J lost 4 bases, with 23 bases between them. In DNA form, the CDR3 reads TGTGCCTCCCCCGCACCTAGGGGCGGCTGCACCGGGGAGCTGTTTTTT. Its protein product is CASPAPRGGCTGELFF.

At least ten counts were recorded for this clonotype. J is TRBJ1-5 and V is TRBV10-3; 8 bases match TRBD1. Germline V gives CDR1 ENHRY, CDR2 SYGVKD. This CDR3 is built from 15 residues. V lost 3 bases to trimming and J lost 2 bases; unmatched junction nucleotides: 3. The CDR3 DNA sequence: TGTGCCATCAGTGACCCGGACAGGGGCAATCAGCCCCAGCATTTT. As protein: CAISDPDRGNQPQHF.

The chain's CDR3 is CATNTENIQYF. The CDR3 DNA follows: TGTGCCACCAATACAGAAAACATTCAGTACTTC. This chain uses TRBV15 with TRBJ2-4, with no clear D. Germline V CDR1 and CDR2: LNHNV, YYDKDF (reference sequence). The CDR3 covers 11 residues. Trimming took 7 bases from V and 5 from J, leaving 6 bases between them. The entire variable domain, with the rest obtained from reference TRBV15 and TRBJ2-4, is as follows: DAMVIQNPRYQVTQFGKPVTLSCSQTLNHNVMYWYQQKSSQAPKLLFHYYDKDFNNEADTPDNFQSRRPNTSFCFLDIRSPGLGDTAMYLCATNTENIQYFGAGTRLSVL.

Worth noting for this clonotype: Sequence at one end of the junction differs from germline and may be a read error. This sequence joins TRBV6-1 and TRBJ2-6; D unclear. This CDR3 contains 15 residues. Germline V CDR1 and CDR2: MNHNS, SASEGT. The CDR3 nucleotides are TGTGCTAGCAGTGAAGTTAGCTCTGTGGCCAACGTCCTGACTTTC. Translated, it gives CASSEVSSVANVLTF.

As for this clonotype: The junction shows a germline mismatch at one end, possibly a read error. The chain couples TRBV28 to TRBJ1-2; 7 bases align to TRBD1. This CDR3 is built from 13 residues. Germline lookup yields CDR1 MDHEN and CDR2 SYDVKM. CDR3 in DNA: TGTGCCAGCAGTTTGCGACAGGGCTATGGCTACACGTTC. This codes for CASSLRQGYGYTF.

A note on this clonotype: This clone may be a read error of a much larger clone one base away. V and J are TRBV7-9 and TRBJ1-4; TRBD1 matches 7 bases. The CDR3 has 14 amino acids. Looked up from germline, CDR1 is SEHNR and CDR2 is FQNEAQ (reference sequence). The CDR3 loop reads CAGSLDRANEKLFF. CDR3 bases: TGTGCCGGCAGCTTAGACAGGGCTAATGAAAAACTGTTTTTT.

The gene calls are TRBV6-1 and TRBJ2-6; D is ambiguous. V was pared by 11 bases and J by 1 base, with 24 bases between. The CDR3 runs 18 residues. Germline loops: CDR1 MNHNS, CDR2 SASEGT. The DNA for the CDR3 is TGTGCCGGCACTGAAGTTAGGACGGAGTGGTCTGGGGCCAACGTCCTGACTTTC. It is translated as CAGTEVRTEWSGANVLTF.

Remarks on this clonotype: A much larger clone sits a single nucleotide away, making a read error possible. The CDR3 protein is CASTLAGFEQYF. Here the CDR3 DNA reads TGTGCCAGCACTTTAGCGGGGTTTGAGCAGTACTTC. The chain links TRBV28 to TRBJ2-7; 8 positions match TRBD2. Germline V gene sequence: CDR1 MDHEN, CDR2 SYDVKM. This CDR3 is 12 amino acids long.

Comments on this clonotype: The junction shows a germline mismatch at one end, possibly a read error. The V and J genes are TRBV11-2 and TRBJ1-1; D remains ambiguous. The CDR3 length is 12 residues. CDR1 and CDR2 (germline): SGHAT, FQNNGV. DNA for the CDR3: TGTGCCAGTAGCTTAGGGTATACTGAAGTTTTCTTT. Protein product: CASSLGYTEVFF.

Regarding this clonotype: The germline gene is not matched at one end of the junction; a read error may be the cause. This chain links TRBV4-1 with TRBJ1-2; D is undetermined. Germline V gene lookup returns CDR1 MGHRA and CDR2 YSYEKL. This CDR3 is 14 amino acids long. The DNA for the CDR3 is TGCGCCAGCAGCCAAGGACTCAGCGCCTATGGCTACAGCTTC. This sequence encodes CASSQGLSAYGYSF.

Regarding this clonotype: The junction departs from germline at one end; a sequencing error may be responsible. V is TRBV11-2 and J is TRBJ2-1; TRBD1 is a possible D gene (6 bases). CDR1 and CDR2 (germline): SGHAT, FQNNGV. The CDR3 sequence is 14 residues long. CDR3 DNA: TGTGCTAGCAGGGTGACAGGAGTTTACAATGAGCAGTTCTTC. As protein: CASRVTGVYNEQFF.